Listed below are T cell receptor beta chains from one sample, sequenced in a study of type 1 regulatory T cells. These TCRs are of unknown antigen specificity. TCRdb itself ran the reads through MiXCR, one entry per CDR3 protein. The data contain roughly 6,200 distinct CDR3 sequences, 25% to 35% of them singletons. Sequenced input: cultured type 1 regulatory T (Tr1) cells, either the whole culture or a sorted fraction (not recorded which). The source of these receptors is a human donor in good health. The CDR3 runs from the conserved cysteine through the conserved F or W. The D gene is left open where the match is weak. Clone size is shown for a subset of rows, as once, few, many or a class of expanded clone.

D gene | CDR3 length | J gene | clone size | V gene | CDR3 DNA | CDR3 protein
TRBD1 | 13 | TRBJ2-5 | few | TRBV5-1 | TGCGCCAGCTCAGACAGGGGAAAAGAGACCCAGTACTTC | CASSDRGKETQYF
- | 15 | TRBJ1-5 | medium-sized | TRBV6-6 | TGTGCCAGCAGACGTACCGGGACGTCCTACGGGGCCCAGCATTTT | CASRRTGTSYGAQHF
- | 14 | TRBJ2-7 | many | TRBV7-6 | TGTGCCAGCAGTCCGACTAGTCTCGTCGGAGAGCAGTACTTC | CASSPTSLVGEQYF
- | 12 | TRBJ2-7 | - | TRBV5-6 | TGTGCCAGCAGCTTACTAGGGTACGAGCAGTACTTC | CASSLLGYEQYF
- | 14 | TRBJ1-3 | - | TRBV12-3/TRBV12-4 | TGTGCCAGCAGGCACCGGGTCGCCAAGAACACCATATATTTT | CASRHRVAKNTIYF
- | 12 | TRBJ2-2 | - | TRBV6-5 | TGTGCCAGCAGAAGGAGGGCCGGGGAGCTGTTTTTT | CASRRRAGELFF
- | 14 | TRBJ2-2 | medium-sized | TRBV5-1 | TGCGCCAGCAGTCCGACAGCCACCACCGGGGAGCTGTTTTTT | CASSPTATTGELFF
TRBD2 | 14 | TRBJ2-1 | - | TRBV5-4 | TGTGCCAGCAGCTGGACTAGCGGGTACAATGAGCAGTTCTTC | CASSWTSGYNEQFF
TRBD2 | 15 | TRBJ2-4 | - | TRBV7-2 | TGTGCCAGCAGCTCCGGACTAGCGGGAGTCAACATTCAGTACTTC | CASSSGLAGVNIQYF
TRBD2 | 13 | TRBJ2-1 | - | TRBV10-3 | TGTGCCACGGGACTAGCGGGCGGGAATGAGCAGTTCTTC | CATGLAGGNEQFF
- | 12 | TRBJ1-2 | few | TRBV28 | TGTGCCAGCAGTTTAGCGGAATATGGCTACACCTTC | CASSLAEYGYTF
- | 13 | TRBJ1-3 | - | TRBV7-4 | TGTGCCCCCCGGCACAGACTTGGAAACACCATATATTTT | CAPRHRLGNTIYF
TRBD1 | 15 | TRBJ1-4 | - | TRBV12-3/TRBV12-4 | TGTGCCAGCAGTTTAGGGACAGGGGGTAATGAAAAACTGTTTTTT | CASSLGTGGNEKLFF
TRBD2 | 16 | TRBJ2-1 | - | TRBV19 | TGTGCCAGTACCCCTCCGATAATAGCGGGAGTCAATGAGCAGTTCTTC | CASTPPIIAGVNEQFF
TRBD2 | 16 | TRBJ2-3 | - | TRBV5-1 | TGCGCCAGCAACCCGGTCGGACTAGCGGGCACAGATACGCAGTATTTT | CASNPVGLAGTDTQYF
TRBD2 | 18 | TRBJ2-1 | - | TRBV24-1 | TGTGCCACCAGTGATTTGCCGAAGTCGGGACTAGACCACAATGAGCAGTTCTTC | CATSDLPKSGLDHNEQFF
- | 15 | TRBJ1-4 | few | TRBV6-5 | TGTGCCAGCAGTATCGGGACTGCAACTAATGAAAAACTGTTTTTT | CASSIGTATNEKLFF
- | 16 | TRBJ1-3 | - | TRBV7-2 | TGTGCCAGCAGCTTACGTCGTCCGTACTCTGGAAACACCATATATTTT | CASSLRRPYSGNTIYF
- | 17 | TRBJ2-3 | few | TRBV7-6 | TGTGCCAGCAGCCCGAGGAGCGGGCTGGATAGCACAGATACGCAGTATTTT | CASSPRSGLDSTDTQYF
- | 14 | TRBJ1-1 | few | TRBV28 | TGTGCCAGCAGTTTAATTCTAACTAACACTGAAGCTTTCTTT | CASSLILTNTEAFF
TRBD1 | 15 | TRBJ2-7 | many | TRBV5-1 | TGCGCCAGCAGCTTAACCGGGACAGTTTCAGGCGAGCAGTACTTC | CASSLTGTVSGEQYF
TRBD1 | 15 | TRBJ1-4 | medium-sized | TRBV5-1 | TGCGCCAGCAGACGAACGACAGGGGTTGATGAAAAACTGTTTTTT | CASRRTTGVDEKLFF
TRBD2 | 15 | TRBJ2-1 | medium-sized | TRBV5-1 | TGCGCCAGCAGCGTGGGACTAGCGGGAGGATCTGAGCAGTTCTTC | CASSVGLAGGSEQFF
TRBD2 | 16 | TRBJ2-3 | - | TRBV19 | TGTGCCAGTAGGCCGACTAGCGGCACCAGCCCAGATACGCAGTATTTT | CASRPTSGTSPDTQYF
TRBD1 | 15 | TRBJ1-6 | - | TRBV7-9 | TGTGCCAGCAGCCGACAGGGGACTTATAATTCACCCCTCCACTTT | CASSRQGTYNSPLHF
- | 14 | TRBJ2-7 | - | TRBV28 | TGTGCCAGCAGCGGGGGACTTCAGCTTTACGAGCAGTACTTC | CASSGGLQLYEQYF
- | 13 | TRBJ1-5 | - | TRBV5-6 | TGTGCCAGCAAGCGAGGGGCGGGTCAGCCCCAGCATTTT | CASKRGAGQPQHF
- | 16 | TRBJ2-1 | few | TRBV4-2 | TGTGCCAGCAGCCAAGATAGGGCGGGCTCCTACAATGAGCAGTTCTTC | CASSQDRAGSYNEQFF